These T cell receptor beta chains were read from a single sample in a study of blood T cell repertoires in COVID-19. Sequencing was performed with immunoSEQ multiplex PCR; in TCRdb, only in-frame clones are kept and a portion is missing. Here the sample spans 160,000 or so clones, roughly 90% being singletons. The specimen sequenced was peripheral blood. The receptor source for this set is a man aged 18 to 35 with acute or convalescent COVID-19. CDR3s include the opening cysteine and the closing phenylalanine or tryptophan. D genes are given only for firm matches. Clone size is not always given. Where it is, it says once, few, many or a class for expanded clones.

cdr3_aa | cdr3_nt | clone_size | d_call | j_call | v_call
CASSPSTPLAKNIQYF | TGTGCCAGCTCACCATCAACACCGCTAGCCAAAAACATTCAGTACTTC | - | - | TRBJ2-4 | TRBV18
CASSPFTQANTGELFF | TGTGCCAGCTCACCCTTTACGCAGGCGAACACCGGGGAGCTGTTTTTT | - | - | TRBJ2-2 | TRBV18
CASSGTGRAETQYF | TGTGCCAGCAGTGGGACAGGGAGGGCCGAGACCCAGTACTTC | - | - | TRBJ2-5 | TRBV2
CASMDRGSYEQYF | TGCGCCAGCATGGACAGGGGGTCCTACGAGCAGTACTTC | - | TRBD1 | TRBJ2-7 | TRBV10-1
CASSLTGKNTEAFF | TGTGCCAGCAGCCTGACGGGAAAGAACACTGAAGCTTTCTTT | - | - | TRBJ1-1 | TRBV6-4
CASSLGHSNTEAFF | TGTGCCAGCAGCTTGGGACACTCGAACACTGAAGCTTTCTTT | - | - | TRBJ1-1 | TRBV7-2
CASSEPLQGVGHNSPLHF | TGTGCCAGCAGTGAGCCCTTACAGGGAGTTGGCCATAATTCACCCCTCCACTTT | - | - | TRBJ1-6 | TRBV6-1
CASSLVGLFYEQYF | TGTGCCAGCAGCTTAGTCGGACTATTCTACGAGCAGTACTTC | - | - | TRBJ2-7 | TRBV7-9
CASSLRGGPYEQYF | TGCGCCAGCAGCTTGAGGGGGGGCCCCTACGAGCAGTACTTC | - | - | TRBJ2-7 | TRBV5-1
CASRRQGDNQPQHF | TGTGCCAGCAGACGACAGGGCGACAATCAGCCCCAGCATTTT | - | TRBD1 | TRBJ1-5 | TRBV6-5
CASSLGGGHYGYTF | TGTGCCAGCAGCTTGGGTGGGGGCCACTATGGCTACACCTTC | - | - | TRBJ1-2 | TRBV7-2
CASSQGQNTEAFF | TGCGCCAGCAGCCAGGGACAGAACACTGAAGCTTTCTTT | - | - | TRBJ1-1 | TRBV5-1
CASSFAGGGNGYTF | TGCGCCAGCAGTTTCGCGGGCGGGGGCAATGGCTACACCTTC | - | - | TRBJ1-2 | TRBV5-1
CASSITGVQETQYF | TGTGCCAGTAGTATTACGGGGGTCCAAGAGACCCAGTACTTC | - | - | TRBJ2-5 | TRBV19
CASSWVYPGTVNTEAFF | TGTGCCAGCAGCTGGGTATATCCCGGGACAGTTAACACTGAAGCTTTCTTT | - | TRBD1 | TRBJ1-1 | TRBV11-2
CASSSMGQGSYEQYF | TGTGCCAGCAGCTCAATGGGACAGGGTAGCTACGAGCAGTACTTC | - | TRBD1 | TRBJ2-7 | TRBV28
CASSPRTVTSTDTQYF | TGTGCCAGTAGTCCCCGGACAGTAACTAGCACAGATACGCAGTATTTT | - | - | TRBJ2-3 | TRBV19
CASSLAQGSIYEQYF | TGTGCCAGCAGTTTGGCCCAGGGGAGTATTTACGAGCAGTACTTC | - | - | TRBJ2-7 | TRBV27
CASSETGGANTEAFF | TGTGCCAGCAGTGAGACAGGGGGCGCGAACACTGAAGCTTTCTTT | - | TRBD1 | TRBJ1-1 | TRBV6-1
CASSLLTSSNQPQHF | TGTGCCAGCAGCTTGTTGACATCGAGCAATCAGCCCCAGCATTTT | - | - | TRBJ1-5 | TRBV5-8
CASSLAGYGYTF | TGTGCCAGCAGTTTGGCGGGCTATGGCTACACCTTC | - | - | TRBJ1-2 | TRBV12-3/TRBV12-4
CASSFGLAGGHTDTQYF | TGTGCCAGCAGCTTCGGACTAGCGGGGGGCCACACAGATACGCAGTATTTT | - | TRBD2 | TRBJ2-3 | TRBV11-2
CASSQGTAAYEQYF | TGCGCCAGCAGCCAAGGGACAGCTGCCTACGAGCAGTACTTC | - | - | TRBJ2-7 | TRBV4-1
CSVEDPLAGANTGELFF | TGCAGCGTTGAAGATCCCTTAGCGGGGGCGAACACCGGGGAGCTGTTTTTT | - | TRBD2 | TRBJ2-2 | TRBV29-1
CASRDRIDDFYEQYF | TGTGCCAGCAGGGACAGGATCGACGACTTCTACGAGCAGTACTTC | once | TRBD1 | TRBJ2-7 | TRBV27
CASSVGVPGQGFAGELFF | TGTGCCAGCAGCGTAGGAGTCCCGGGACAGGGATTCGCCGGGGAGCTGTTTTTT | - | TRBD1 | TRBJ2-2 | TRBV9
CASSEARTGGNMNTEAFF | TGTGCCAGCAGTGAAGCGAGGACAGGGGGAAACATGAACACTGAAGCTTTCTTT | once | TRBD1 | TRBJ1-1 | TRBV2
CASSLSGSGFYEQYF | TGTGCCAGCAGCTTAAGCGGGAGTGGATTCTACGAGCAGTACTTC | - | TRBD2 | TRBJ2-7 | TRBV11-2
CATRSGPQNTGELFF | TGTGCCACCCGTTCAGGTCCCCAGAACACCGGGGAGCTGTTTTTT | - | - | TRBJ2-2 | TRBV24-1
CASSYSRRAGNYGYTF | TGTGCCAGCAGTTACTCTCGTCGGGCAGGGAACTATGGCTACACCTTC | - | - | TRBJ1-2 | TRBV6-5
CASSLDRGHVSTEAFF | TGCGCCAGCAGCCTGGACAGGGGGCATGTAAGTACTGAAGCTTTCTTT | - | TRBD1 | TRBJ1-1 | TRBV5-1
CASSLVWPGGTEAFF | TGTGCCAGCAGCTTGGTATGGCCGGGGGGCACTGAAGCTTTCTTT | - | - | TRBJ1-1 | TRBV5-5
CATKLLSLADEQFF | TGTGCCACCAAGCTTTTAAGTCTAGCCGATGAGCAGTTCTTC | once | - | TRBJ2-1 | TRBV19
CASSGRGVSTDTQYF | TGTGCCAGCAGCGGCCGGGGGGTCAGCACAGATACGCAGTATTTT | - | TRBD2 | TRBJ2-3 | TRBV9
CATRTGGSNQPQHF | TGTGCCACCAGGACAGGGGGTAGCAATCAGCCCCAGCATTTT | - | TRBD1 | TRBJ1-5 | TRBV24-1
CASSLQDPTTDTQYF | TGTGCCAGCAGCCTTCAGGATCCCACCACAGATACGCAGTATTTT | once | - | TRBJ2-3 | TRBV2
CASSLSLGQENYGYTF | TGTGCCAGCAGTTTATCGCTGGGACAGGAGAACTATGGCTACACCTTC | - | TRBD1 | TRBJ1-2 | TRBV27
CASSLQTSGDYEQYF | TGTGCCAGTAGTCTCCAGACTAGCGGGGACTACGAGCAGTACTTC | - | TRBD2 | TRBJ2-7 | TRBV19
CASSIQGAGGNEKLFF | TGTGCCAGTAGTATCCAGGGGGCCGGCGGTAATGAAAAACTGTTTTTT | - | TRBD1 | TRBJ1-4 | TRBV19
CATSDFGTSGNTYEQYF | TGTGCCACCAGTGATTTTGGGACTAGCGGAAATACCTACGAGCAGTACTTC | - | TRBD2 | TRBJ2-7 | TRBV24-1
CASSFYLTGNTEAFF | TGTGCCAGCAGTTTTTACTTGACAGGGAACACTGAAGCTTTCTTT | - | - | TRBJ1-1 | TRBV28
CASSLNRGGTEAFF | TGTGCCAGCAGTCTCAACAGGGGGGGCACTGAAGCTTTCTTT | - | TRBD1 | TRBJ1-1 | TRBV27
CSASEGTAYGYTF | TGCAGTGCTAGTGAAGGGACAGCATATGGCTACACCTTC | - | TRBD1 | TRBJ1-2 | TRBV20-1